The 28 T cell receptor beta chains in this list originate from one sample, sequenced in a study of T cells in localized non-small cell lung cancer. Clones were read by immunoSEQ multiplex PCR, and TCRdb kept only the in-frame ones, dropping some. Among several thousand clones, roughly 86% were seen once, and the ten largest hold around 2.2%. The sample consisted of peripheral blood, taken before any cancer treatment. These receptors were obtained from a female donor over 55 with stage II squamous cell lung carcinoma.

In DNA form, the CDR3 reads TGTGCCAGCTCACAAGACAGCTACGAGCAGTACGTC. It specifies CASSQDSYEQYV. The V gene is TRBV18, the J gene TRBJ2-7, with D tentatively TRBD1 (5 bases). The CDR3 loop spans 12 amino acids. Looked up from germline, CDR1 is KGHSH and CDR2 is LQKENI. Trimming shortened V by 4 bases and J by 3 bases, and 7 bases separated the two germline ends.

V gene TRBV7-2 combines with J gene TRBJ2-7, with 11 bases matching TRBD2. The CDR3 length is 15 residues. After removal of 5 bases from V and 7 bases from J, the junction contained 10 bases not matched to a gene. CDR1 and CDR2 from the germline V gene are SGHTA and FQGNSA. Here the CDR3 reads CASSPIAGGPGEQYF. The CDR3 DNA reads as TGTGCCAGCAGCCCCATAGCGGGAGGGCCGGGGGAGCAGTACTTC.

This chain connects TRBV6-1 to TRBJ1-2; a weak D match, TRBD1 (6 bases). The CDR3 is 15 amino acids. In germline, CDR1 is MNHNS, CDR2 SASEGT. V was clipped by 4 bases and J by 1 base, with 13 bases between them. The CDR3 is CASSAQQGSNYGYTF. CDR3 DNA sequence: TGTGCCAGCAGTGCCCAACAGGGTAGTAACTATGGCTACACCTTC.

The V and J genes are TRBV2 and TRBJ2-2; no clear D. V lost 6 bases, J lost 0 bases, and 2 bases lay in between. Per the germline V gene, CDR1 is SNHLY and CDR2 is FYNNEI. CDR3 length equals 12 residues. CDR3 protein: CASRTNTGELFF. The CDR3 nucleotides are TGTGCCAGCAGGACGAACACCGGGGAGCTGTTTTTT.

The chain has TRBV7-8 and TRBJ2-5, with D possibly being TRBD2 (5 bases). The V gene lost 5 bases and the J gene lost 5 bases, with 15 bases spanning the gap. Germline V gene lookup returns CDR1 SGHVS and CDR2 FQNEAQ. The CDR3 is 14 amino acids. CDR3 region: CASSDPPPGETQYF. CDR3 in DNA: TGTGCCAGCAGCGACCCCCCCCCGGGGGAGACCCAGTACTTC. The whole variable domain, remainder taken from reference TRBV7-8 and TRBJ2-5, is GAGVSQSPRYKVAKRGQDVALRCDPISGHVSLFWYQQALGQGPEFLTYFQNEAQLDKSGLPSDRFFAERPEGSVSTLKIQRTQQEDSAVYLCASSDPPPGETQYFGPGTRLLVL.

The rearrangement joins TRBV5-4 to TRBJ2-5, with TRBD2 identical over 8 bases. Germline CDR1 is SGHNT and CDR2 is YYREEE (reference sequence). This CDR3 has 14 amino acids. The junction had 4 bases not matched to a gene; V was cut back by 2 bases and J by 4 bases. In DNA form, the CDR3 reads TGTGCCAGCAGCTTCGGGGGGGAAAGAGAGACCCAGTACTTC. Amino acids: CASSFGGERETQYF.

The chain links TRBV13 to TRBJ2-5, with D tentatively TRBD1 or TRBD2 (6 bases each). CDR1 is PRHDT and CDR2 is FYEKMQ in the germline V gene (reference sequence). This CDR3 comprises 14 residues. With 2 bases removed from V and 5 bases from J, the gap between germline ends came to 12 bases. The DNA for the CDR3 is TGTGCCAGCAGCTTAAGGACGGGGGCGGAGACCCAGTACTTC. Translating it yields CASSLRTGAETQYF.

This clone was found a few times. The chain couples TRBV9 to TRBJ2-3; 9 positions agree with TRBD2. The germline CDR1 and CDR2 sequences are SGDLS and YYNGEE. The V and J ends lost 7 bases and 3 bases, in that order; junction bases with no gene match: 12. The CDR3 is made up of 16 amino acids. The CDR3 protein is CASGITSGGKTDTQYF. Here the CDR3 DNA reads TGTGCCAGCGGCATCACCAGCGGGGGGAAGACAGATACGCAGTATTTT.

CDR3 nucleotides: TGTGCCAGTAGTAGCCGGGGCAACATGAACACTGAAGCTTTCTTT. Amino acid sequence: CASSSRGNMNTEAFF. This chain uses TRBV19 with TRBJ1-1, with a tentative D call TRBD1 (5 bases). Germline loops: CDR1 LNHDA, CDR2 SQIVND (reference sequence). V dropped 4 bases and J dropped 0 bases, with 12 bases sitting between them. The length of the CDR3 is 15 residues.

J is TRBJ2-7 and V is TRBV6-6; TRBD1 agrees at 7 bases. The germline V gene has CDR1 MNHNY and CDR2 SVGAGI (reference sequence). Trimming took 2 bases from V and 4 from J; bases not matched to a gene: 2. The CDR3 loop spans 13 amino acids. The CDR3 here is CASSYRDRYEQYF. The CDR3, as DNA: TGTGCCAGCAGTTACCGGGACAGATACGAGCAGTACTTC.

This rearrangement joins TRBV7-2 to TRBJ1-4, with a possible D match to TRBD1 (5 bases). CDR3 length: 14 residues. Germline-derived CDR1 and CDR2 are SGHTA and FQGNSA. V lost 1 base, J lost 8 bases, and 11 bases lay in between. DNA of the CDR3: TGTGCCAGCAGCTTAGGCAGGGTGGACGAAAAACTGTTTTTT. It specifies CASSLGRVDEKLFF.

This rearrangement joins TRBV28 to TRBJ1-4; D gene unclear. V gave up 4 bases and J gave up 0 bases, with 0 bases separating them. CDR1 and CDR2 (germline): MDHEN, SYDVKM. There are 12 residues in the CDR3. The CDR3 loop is CASSSTNEKLFF. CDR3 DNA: TGTGCCAGCAGTTCAACTAATGAAAAACTGTTTTTT.

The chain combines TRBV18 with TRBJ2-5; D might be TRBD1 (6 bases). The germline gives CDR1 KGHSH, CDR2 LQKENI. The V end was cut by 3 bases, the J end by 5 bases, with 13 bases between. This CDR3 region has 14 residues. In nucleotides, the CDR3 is TGTGCCAGCTCACCCGCCCCCCAGGGGGAGACCCAGTACTTC. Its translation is CASSPAPQGETQYF.

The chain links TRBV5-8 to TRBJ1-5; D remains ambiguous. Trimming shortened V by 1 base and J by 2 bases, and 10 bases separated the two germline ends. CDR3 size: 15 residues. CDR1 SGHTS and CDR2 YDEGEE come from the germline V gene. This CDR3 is CASSLRVVGNQPQHF. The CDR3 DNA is TGTGCCAGCAGCTTGCGGGTGGTGGGCAATCAGCCCCAGCATTTT. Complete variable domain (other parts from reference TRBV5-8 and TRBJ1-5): EAGVTQSPTHLIKTRGQQATLRCSPISGHTSVYWYQQALGLGLQFLLWYDEGEERNRGNFPPRFSGRQFPNYSSELNVNALELEDSALYLCASSLRVVGNQPQHFGDGTRLSIL.

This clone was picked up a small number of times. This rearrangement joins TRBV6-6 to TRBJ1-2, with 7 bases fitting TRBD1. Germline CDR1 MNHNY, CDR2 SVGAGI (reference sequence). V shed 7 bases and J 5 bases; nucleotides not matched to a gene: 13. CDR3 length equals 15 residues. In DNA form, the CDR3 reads TGTGCCAGCACGGGGGAGGGGGCGGGTCGGTATGGCTACACCTTC. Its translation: CASTGEGAGRYGYTF.

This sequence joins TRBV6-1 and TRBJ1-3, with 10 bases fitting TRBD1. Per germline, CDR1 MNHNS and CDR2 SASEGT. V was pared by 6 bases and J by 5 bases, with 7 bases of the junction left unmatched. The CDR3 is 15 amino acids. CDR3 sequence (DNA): TGTGCCAGCAGCGGACAGGGGGGGTTGAGAAACACCATATATTTT. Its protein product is CASSGQGGLRNTIYF.

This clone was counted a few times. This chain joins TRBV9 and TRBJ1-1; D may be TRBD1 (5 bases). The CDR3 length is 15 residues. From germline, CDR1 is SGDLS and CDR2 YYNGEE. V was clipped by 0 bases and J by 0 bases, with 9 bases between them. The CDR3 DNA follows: TGTGCCAGCAGCGTAGGGGGCAGTATGAACACTGAAGCTTTCTTT. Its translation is CASSVGGSMNTEAFF.

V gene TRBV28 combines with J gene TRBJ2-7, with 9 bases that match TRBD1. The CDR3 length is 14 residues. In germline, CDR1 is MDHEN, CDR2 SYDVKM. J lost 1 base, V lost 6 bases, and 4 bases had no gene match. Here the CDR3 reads CASRVGTGSYEQYV. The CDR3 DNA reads TGTGCCAGCAGGGTCGGGACAGGGTCCTACGAGCAGTACGTC.

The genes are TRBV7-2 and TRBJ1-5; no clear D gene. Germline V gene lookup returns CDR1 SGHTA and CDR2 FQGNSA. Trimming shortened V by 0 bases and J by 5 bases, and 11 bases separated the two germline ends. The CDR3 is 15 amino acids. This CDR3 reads CASSLAGGSYQPQHF. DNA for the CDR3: TGTGCCAGCAGCTTAGCGGGCGGCAGCTATCAGCCCCAGCATTTT.

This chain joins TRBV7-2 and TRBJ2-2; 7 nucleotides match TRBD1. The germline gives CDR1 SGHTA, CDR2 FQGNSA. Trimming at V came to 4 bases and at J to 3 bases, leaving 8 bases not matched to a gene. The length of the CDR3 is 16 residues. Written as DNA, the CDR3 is TGTGCCAGCAGCTATACAGGGGTCGGGTACACCGGGGAGCTGTTTTTT. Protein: CASSYTGVGYTGELFF.

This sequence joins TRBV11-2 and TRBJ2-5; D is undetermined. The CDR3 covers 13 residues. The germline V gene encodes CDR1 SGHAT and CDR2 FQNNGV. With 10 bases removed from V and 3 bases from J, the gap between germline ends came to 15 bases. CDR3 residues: CATSVGIEETQYF. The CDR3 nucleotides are TGTGCCACTTCGGTCGGTATCGAAGAGACCCAGTACTTC.

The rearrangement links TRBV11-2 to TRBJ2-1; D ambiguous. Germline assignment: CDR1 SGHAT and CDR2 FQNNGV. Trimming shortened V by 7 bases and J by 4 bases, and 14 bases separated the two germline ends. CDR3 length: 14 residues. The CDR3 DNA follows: TGTGCCAGCACCCGCCTCGAGTTTTACAATGAGCAGTTCTTC. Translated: CASTRLEFYNEQFF.

The CDR3 coding sequence is TGCGCCAGCAGCTTATGGGGTGGGGGCAATCAGCCCCAGCATTTT. Encoded protein: CASSLWGGGNQPQHF. The gene calls are TRBV5-1 and TRBJ1-5; no firm D call. The CDR3 contains 15 residues. Per germline, CDR1 SGHRS and CDR2 YFSETQ. Trimming shortened V by 2 bases and J by 2 bases, and 11 bases separated the two germline ends.

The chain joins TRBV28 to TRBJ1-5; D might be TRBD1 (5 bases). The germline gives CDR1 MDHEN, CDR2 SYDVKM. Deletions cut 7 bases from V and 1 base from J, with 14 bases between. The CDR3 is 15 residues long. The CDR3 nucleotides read TGTGCCAGCACCACGGGACGCTTGAGCAATCAGCCCCAGCATTTT. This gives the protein CASTTGRLSNQPQHF.

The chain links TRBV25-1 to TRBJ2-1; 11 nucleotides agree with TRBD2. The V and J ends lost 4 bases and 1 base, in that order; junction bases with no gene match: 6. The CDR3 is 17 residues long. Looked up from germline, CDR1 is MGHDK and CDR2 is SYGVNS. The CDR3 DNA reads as TGTGCCAGCAGTGGAACCGGGACTAGCGGTTCCTACAATGAGCAGTTCTTC. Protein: CASSGTGTSGSYNEQFF.

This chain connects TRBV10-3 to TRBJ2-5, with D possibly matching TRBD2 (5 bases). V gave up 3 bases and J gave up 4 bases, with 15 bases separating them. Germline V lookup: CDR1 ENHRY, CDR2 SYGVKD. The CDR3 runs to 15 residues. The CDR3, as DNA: TGTGCCATCAGTGAATCGGGGAGCAGAGGAGAGACCCAGTACTTC. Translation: CAISESGSRGETQYF.

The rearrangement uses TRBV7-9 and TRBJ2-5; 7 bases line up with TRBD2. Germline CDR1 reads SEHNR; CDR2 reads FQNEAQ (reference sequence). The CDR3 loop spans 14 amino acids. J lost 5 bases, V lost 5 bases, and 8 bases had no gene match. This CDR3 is CASSPPWDYETQYF. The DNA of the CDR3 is TGTGCCAGCAGCCCGCCCTGGGACTATGAGACCCAGTACTTC.

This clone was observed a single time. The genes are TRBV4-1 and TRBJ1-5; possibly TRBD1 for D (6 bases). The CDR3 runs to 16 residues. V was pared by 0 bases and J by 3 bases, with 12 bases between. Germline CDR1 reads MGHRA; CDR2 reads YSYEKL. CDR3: CASSQDVAGANQPQHF. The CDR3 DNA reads TGCGCCAGCAGCCAAGATGTGGCAGGGGCCAATCAGCCCCAGCATTTT.